Included here is one T cell receptor (beta chain) sequence, with context. The antigen is not known. Germline V gives CDR1 MNHNS, CDR2 SASEGT. Trimming left V 3 bases short and J 3 bases short, with 8 bases between. The CDR3 extends over 13 amino acids. The data were produced by immunoSEQ multiplex PCR, yet TCRdb's version contains in-frame clones alone and is incomplete. The sample contains roughly 67,000 clones, 90% to 95% of which appear only once. The data stem from a study of T cell clones after liver transplantation. Study-wide results and caveats: Graft donor-reactive T cells possibly entered the graft instead of undergoing deletion.

The TCR originated in a human patient who received a liver transplant. A subset of T cells may come from the graft donor. V gene TRBV6-1 combines with J gene TRBJ1-1; D remains ambiguous. The material was CD4+ T cells from blood, obtained 25 months after liver transplant. CDR3 nucleotide sequence: TGTGCCAGCAGTGAGGAGACGGACACTGAAGCTTTCTTT. This encodes CASSEETDTEAFF.